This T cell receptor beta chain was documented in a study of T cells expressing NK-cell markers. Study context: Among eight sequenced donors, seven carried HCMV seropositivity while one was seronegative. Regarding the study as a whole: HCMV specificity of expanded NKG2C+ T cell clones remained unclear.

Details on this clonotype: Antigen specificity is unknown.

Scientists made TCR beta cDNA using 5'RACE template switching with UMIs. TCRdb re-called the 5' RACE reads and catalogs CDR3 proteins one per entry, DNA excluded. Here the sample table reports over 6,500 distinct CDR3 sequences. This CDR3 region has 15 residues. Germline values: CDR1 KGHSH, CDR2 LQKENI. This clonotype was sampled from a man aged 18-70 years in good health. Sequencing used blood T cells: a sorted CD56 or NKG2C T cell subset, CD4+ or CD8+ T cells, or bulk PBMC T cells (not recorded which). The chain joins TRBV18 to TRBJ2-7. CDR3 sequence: CASSVVQRSSYEQYF. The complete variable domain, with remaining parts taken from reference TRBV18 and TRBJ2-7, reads NAGVMQNPRHLVRRRGQEARLRCSPMKGHSHVYWYRQLPEEGLKFMVYLQKENIIDESGMPKERFSAEFPKEGPSILRIQQVVRGDSAAYFCASSVVQRSSYEQYFGPGTRLTVT.